Shown below are 10 T cell receptor beta chains from a single sample sequenced in a study of PD-1 blockade in mismatch repair-deficient tumors. The repertoire was sequenced with immunoSEQ multiplex PCR; TCRdb's copy has only in-frame clones and lacks some. The data contain some 84,000 clones, over 70% of them singletons. This specimen consisted of peripheral blood, obtained 12 weeks after starting pembrolizumab. Receptors were obtained from an adult with mismatch repair-deficient cancer.

V and J are TRBV4-1 and TRBJ1-1; TRBD1 is a possible D gene (6 bases). This CDR3 contains 15 residues. The germline V and J ends were trimmed by 4 bases and 1 base, with 13 bases remaining between them. Germline V gives CDR1 MGHRA, CDR2 YSYEKL. CDR3 in DNA: TGCGCCAGCAGCCCGAGGAGACAGGAGAACACTGAAGCTTTCTTT. This codes for CASSPRRQENTEAFF.

The V call is TRBV5-1, the J call TRBJ2-3; 10 bases fit TRBD1. The CDR3 consists of 14 residues. From germline, CDR1 is SGHRS and CDR2 YFSETQ. V shed 4 bases and J 4 bases; nucleotides not matched to a gene: 3. The CDR3 DNA sequence: TGCGCCAGCAGCCCCGGGACAGGGGCAGATACGCAGTATTTT. Protein product: CASSPGTGADTQYF.

The chain is built from TRBV7-2 and TRBJ2-1, with 10 bases lining up with TRBD2. The CDR3 has 17 amino acids. CDR1 SGHTA and CDR2 FQGNSA come from the germline V gene. V gave up 1 base and J gave up 9 bases; unmatched junction bases: 12. The CDR3: CASSLGSGIAGGSEQFF. For the CDR3, the DNA is TGTGCCAGCAGCTTAGGATCCGGGATAGCGGGAGGCAGTGAGCAGTTCTTC.

V and J are TRBV5-1 and TRBJ1-1, with 8 bases that match TRBD1. The CDR3 extends over 13 amino acids. The ends lost 2 bases at V and 6 bases at J; junction bases unmatched: 3. Per the germline V gene, CDR1 is SGHRS and CDR2 is YFSETQ. The DNA for the CDR3 is TGCGCCAGCAGCTTTCAGGGGGCCTCTGAAGCTTTCTTT. Amino acids: CASSFQGASEAFF.

Comment on this clone: Other DNA sequences in this sample translate to the same CDR3. V and J are TRBV10-3 and TRBJ1-1; D gene uncertain. The CDR3 has 14 amino acids. The V and J ends lost 3 bases and 1 base respectively, with 9 bases between them. Germline V CDR1 and CDR2: ENHRY, SYGVKD. CDR3 nucleotides: TGTGCCATCAGTGAACCGACGAGGAACACTGAAGCTTTCTTT. It encodes CAISEPTRNTEAFF.

The chain couples TRBV9 to TRBJ2-1; D uncertain. Per germline, CDR1 SGDLS and CDR2 YYNGEE. Trimming took 2 bases from V and 8 from J, leaving 14 bases between them. This CDR3 is built from 14 residues. The CDR3 DNA follows: TGTGCCAGCAGCGTTAGGTGGGAACCTTATGAGCAGTTCTTC. It codes for CASSVRWEPYEQFF.

The chain employs TRBV25-1 and TRBJ2-1, with D hard to call. Germline-derived CDR1 and CDR2 are MGHDK and SYGVNS. V was cut by 1 base and J by 9 bases, with 10 bases left in between. The CDR3 is made up of 13 amino acids. The chain's CDR3 is CASSESVYGEQFF. CDR3 sequence (DNA): TGTGCCAGCAGTGAATCGGTATACGGTGAGCAGTTCTTC.

The chain uses TRBV7-2 and TRBJ1-3; weak D call: TRBD1 (6 bases). V shed 5 bases and J shed 0 bases, with 20 bases lying between them. The length of the CDR3 is 18 residues. Germline CDR1 reads SGHTA; CDR2 reads FQGNSA. This chain's CDR3 is CASSPRVAGAHSGNTIYF. The CDR3 nucleotides are TGTGCCAGCAGCCCTAGGGTGGCAGGGGCCCACTCTGGAAACACCATATATTTT. Together with reference TRBV7-2 and TRBJ1-3, the CDR3 gives the full variable domain: GAGVSQSPSNKVTEKGKDVELRCDPISGHTALYWYRQSLGQGLEFLIYFQGNSAPDKSGLPSDRFSAERTGGSVSTLTIQRTQQEDSAVYLCASSPRVAGAHSGNTIYFGEGSWLTVV.

V gene TRBV28 combines with J gene TRBJ2-3; D unresolved. The CDR3 is 14 residues long. Deletions cut 2 bases from V and 10 bases from J, with 16 bases between. Germline-derived CDR1 and CDR2 are MDHEN and SYDVKM. The CDR3 region is CASSLTRIGSAQYF. As DNA, the CDR3 is TGTGCCAGCAGTTTAACCCGGATCGGCTCGGCGCAGTATTTT. Filled out from reference TRBV28 and TRBJ2-3, the complete variable domain reads DVKVTQSSRYLVKRTGEKVFLECVQDMDHENMFWYRQDPGLGLRLIYFSYDVKMKEKGDIPEGYSVSREKKERFSLILESASTNQTSMYLCASSLTRIGSAQYFGPGTRLTVL.

V and J are TRBV7-9 and TRBJ2-1; 7 positions agree with TRBD2. This CDR3 is 11 amino acids long. V lost 6 bases and J lost 9; bases outside the gene matches: 2. The germline CDR1 and CDR2 sequences are SEHNR and FQNEAQ (reference sequence). CDR3 residues: CASRSGAEQFF. The CDR3 coding sequence is TGTGCCAGCAGGAGCGGGGCTGAGCAGTTCTTC.